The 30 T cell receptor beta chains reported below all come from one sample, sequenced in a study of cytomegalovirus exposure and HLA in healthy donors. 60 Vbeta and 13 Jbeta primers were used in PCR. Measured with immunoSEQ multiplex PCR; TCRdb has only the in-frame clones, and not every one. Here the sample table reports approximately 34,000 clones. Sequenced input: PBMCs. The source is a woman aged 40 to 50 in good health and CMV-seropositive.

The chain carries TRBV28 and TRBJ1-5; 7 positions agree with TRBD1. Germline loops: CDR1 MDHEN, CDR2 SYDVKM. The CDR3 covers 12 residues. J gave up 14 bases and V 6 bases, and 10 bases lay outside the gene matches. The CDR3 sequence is CASSLPETGKHF. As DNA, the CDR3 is TGTGCCAGCAGCCTACCCGAGACAGGGAAGCATTTT.

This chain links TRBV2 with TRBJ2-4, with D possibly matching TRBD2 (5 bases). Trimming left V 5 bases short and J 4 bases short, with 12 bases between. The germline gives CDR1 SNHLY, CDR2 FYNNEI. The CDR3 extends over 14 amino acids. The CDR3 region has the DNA TGTGCCAGCAGTATTGGATGGGAGAAAAACATTCAGTACTTC. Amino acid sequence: CASSIGWEKNIQYF. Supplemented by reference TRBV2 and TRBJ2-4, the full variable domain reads EPEVTQTPSHQVTQMGQEVILRCVPISNHLYFYWYRQILGQKVEFLVSFYNNEISEKSEIFDDQFSVERPDGSNFTLKIRSTKLEDSAMYFCASSIGWEKNIQYFGAGTRLSVL.

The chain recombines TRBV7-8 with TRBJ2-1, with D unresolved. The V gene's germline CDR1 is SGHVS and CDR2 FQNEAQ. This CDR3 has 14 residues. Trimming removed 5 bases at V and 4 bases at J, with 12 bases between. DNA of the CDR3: TGTGCCAGCAGCCCTTCCTACTTGTACAATGAGCAGTTCTTC. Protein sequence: CASSPSYLYNEQFF.

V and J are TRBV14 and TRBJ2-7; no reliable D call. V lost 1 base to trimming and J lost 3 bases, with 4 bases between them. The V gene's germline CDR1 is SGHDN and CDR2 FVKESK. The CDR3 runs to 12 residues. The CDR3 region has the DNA TGTGCCAGCAGCCAAGGAGGCTACGAGCAGTACTTC. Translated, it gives CASSQGGYEQYF.

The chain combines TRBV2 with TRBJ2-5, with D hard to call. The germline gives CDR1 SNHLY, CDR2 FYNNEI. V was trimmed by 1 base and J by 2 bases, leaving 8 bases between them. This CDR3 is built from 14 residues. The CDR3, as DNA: TGTGCCAGCAGTGAAGTAAGGCGGCAAGAGACCCAGTACTTC. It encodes CASSEVRRQETQYF.

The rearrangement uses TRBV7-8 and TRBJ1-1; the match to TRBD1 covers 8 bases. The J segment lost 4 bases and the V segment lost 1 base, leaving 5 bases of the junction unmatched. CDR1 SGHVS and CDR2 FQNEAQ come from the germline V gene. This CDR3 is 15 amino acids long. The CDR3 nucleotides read TGTGCCAGCAGCTTAGACGGACAGGGTGTCACTGAAGCTTTCTTT. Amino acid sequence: CASSLDGQGVTEAFF.

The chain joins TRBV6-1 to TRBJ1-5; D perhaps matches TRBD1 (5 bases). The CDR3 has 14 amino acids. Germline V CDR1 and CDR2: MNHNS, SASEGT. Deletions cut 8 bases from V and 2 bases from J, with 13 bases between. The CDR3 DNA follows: TGTGCCAGCTTGGCCTCGGGGGGCAATCAGCCCCAGCATTTT. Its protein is CASLASGGNQPQHF.

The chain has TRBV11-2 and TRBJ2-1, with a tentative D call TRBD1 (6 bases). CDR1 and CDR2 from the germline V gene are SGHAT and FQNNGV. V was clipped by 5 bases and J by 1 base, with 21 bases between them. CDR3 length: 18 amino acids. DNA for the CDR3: TGTGCCAGCAGCCCTGAGGGACACTCCTTCAGGTCCTACAATGAGCAGTTCTTC. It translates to CASSPEGHSFRSYNEQFF.

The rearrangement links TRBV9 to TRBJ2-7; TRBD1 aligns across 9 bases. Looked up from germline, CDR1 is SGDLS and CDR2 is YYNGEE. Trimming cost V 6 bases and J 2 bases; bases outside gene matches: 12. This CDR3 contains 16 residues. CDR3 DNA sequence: TGTGCCAGCATCTTATCAGACAGGGGGGTCGCCTACGAGCAGTACTTC. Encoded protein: CASILSDRGVAYEQYF.

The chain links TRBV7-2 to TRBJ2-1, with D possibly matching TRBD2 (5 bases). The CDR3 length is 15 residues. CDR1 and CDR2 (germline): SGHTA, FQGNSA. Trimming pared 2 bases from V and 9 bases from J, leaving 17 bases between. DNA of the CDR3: TGTGCCAGCAGCTTAATTATTTCTCCCGGGATTGAGCAGTTCTTC. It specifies CASSLIISPGIEQFF.

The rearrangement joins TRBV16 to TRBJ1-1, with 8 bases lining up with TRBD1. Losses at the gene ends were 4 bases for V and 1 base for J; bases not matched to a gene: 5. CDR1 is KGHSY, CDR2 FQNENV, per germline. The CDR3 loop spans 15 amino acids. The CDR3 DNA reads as TGTGCCAGCAGCCCATCAGGGGGCTGGAACACTGAAGCTTTCTTT. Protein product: CASSPSGGWNTEAFF.

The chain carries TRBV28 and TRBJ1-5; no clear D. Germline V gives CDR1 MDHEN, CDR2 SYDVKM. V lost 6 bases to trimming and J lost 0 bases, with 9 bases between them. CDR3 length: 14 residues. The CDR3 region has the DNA TGTGCCAGCAGGCGGGGTTATAGCAATCAGCCCCAGCATTTT. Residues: CASRRGYSNQPQHF.

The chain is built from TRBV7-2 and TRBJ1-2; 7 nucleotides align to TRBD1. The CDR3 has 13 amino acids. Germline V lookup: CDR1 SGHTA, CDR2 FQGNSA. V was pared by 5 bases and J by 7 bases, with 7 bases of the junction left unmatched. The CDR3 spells CASSPYRQGGYTF. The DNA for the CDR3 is TGTGCCAGCAGCCCCTACCGACAGGGTGGCTACACCTTC.

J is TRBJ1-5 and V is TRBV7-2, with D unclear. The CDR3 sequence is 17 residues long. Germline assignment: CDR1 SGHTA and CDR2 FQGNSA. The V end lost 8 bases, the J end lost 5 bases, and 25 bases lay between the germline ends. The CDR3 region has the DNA TGTGCCAGCCCAGAGGGTAGAAGGGCGGATTGCGATCAGCCCCAGCATTTT. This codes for CASPEGRRADCDQPQHF.

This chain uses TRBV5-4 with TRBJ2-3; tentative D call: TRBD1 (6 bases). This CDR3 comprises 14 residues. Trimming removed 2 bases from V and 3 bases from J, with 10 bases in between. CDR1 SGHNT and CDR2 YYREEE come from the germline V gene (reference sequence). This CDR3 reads CASSLAGVTDTQYF. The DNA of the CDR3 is TGTGCCAGCAGCTTAGCAGGGGTGACAGATACGCAGTATTTT. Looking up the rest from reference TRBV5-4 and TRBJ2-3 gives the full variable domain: ETGVTQSPTHLIKTRGQQVTLRCSSQSGHNTVSWYQQALGQGPQFIFQYYREEENGRGNFPPRFSGLQFPNYSSELNVNALELDDSALYLCASSLAGVTDTQYFGPGTRLTVL.

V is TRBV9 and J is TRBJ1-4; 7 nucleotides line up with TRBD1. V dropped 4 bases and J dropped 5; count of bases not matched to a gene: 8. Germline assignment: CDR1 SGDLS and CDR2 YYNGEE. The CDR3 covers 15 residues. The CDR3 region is CASSFKTGTNEKLFF. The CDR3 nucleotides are TGTGCCAGCAGCTTTAAGACAGGGACCAATGAAAAACTGTTTTTT.

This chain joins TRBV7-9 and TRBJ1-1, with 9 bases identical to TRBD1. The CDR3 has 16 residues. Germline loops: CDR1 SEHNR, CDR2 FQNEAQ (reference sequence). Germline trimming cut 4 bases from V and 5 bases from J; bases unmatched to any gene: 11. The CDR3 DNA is TGTGCCAGCAGCTCTATCACAGGGGGCCGGGGTACTGAAGCTTTCTTT. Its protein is CASSSITGGRGTEAFF.

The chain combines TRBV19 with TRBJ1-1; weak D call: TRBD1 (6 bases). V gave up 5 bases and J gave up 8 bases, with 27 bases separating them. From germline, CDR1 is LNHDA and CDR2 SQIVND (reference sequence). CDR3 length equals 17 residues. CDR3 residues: CASSSKRANTGLGEAFF. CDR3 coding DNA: TGTGCCAGTAGTTCAAAAAGGGCCAATACAGGGCTAGGAGAAGCTTTCTTT. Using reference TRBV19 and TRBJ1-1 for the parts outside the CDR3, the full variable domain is DGGITQSPKYLFRKEGQNVTLSCEQNLNHDAMYWYRQDPGQGLRLIYYSQIVNDFQKGDIAEGYSVSREKKESFPLTVTSAQKNPTAFYLCASSSKRANTGLGEAFFGQGTRLTVV.

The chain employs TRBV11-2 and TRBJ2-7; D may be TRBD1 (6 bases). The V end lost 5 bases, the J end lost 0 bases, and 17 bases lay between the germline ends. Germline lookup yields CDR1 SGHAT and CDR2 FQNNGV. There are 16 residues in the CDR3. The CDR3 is CASSTKGQSYSYEQYF. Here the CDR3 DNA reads TGTGCCAGCAGCACGAAAGGACAGTCCTACTCCTACGAGCAGTACTTC. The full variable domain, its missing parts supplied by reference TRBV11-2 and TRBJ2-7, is EAGVAQSPRYKIIEKRQSVAFWCNPISGHATLYWYQQILGQGPKLLIQFQNNGVVDDSQLPKDRFSAERLKGVDSTLKIQPAKLEDSAVYLCASSTKGQSYSYEQYFGPGTRLTVT.

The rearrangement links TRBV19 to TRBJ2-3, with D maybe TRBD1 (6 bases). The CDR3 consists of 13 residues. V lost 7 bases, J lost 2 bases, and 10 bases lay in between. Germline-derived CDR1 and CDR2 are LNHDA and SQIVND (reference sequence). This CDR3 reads CASMDSLTDTQYF. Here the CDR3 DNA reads TGTGCCAGTATGGACAGCCTCACAGATACGCAGTATTTT.

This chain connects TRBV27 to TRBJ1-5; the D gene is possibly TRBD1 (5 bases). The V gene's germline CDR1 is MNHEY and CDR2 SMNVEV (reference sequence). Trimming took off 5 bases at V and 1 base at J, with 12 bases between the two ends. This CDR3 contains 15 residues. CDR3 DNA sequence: TGTGCCAGCAGTATGACAGTGGGGAGCAATCAGCCCCAGCATTTT. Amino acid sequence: CASSMTVGSNQPQHF.

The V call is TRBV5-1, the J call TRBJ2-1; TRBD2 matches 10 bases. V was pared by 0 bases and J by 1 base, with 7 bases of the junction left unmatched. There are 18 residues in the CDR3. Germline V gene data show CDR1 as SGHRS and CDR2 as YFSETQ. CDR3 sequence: CASSLGPSGRGSYNEQFF. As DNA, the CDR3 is TGCGCCAGCAGCTTGGGTCCTAGCGGGAGAGGGTCCTACAATGAGCAGTTCTTC.

The CDR3 reads CSVRRGSYNEQFF. The CDR3 DNA sequence: TGCAGCGTGAGGAGGGGATCGTACAATGAGCAGTTCTTC. The J gene is TRBJ2-1, the V gene TRBV29-1, with TRBD2 as a possible D gene (6 bases). The germline V gene encodes CDR1 SQVTM and CDR2 ANQGSEA. Trimming took off 6 bases at V and 4 bases at J, with 13 bases between the two ends. The CDR3 extends over 13 amino acids.

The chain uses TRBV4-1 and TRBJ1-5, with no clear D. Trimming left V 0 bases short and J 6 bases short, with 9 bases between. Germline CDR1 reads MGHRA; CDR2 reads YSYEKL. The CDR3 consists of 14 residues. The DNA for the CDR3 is TGCGCCAGCAGCCAAGATGACACCTTTCAGCCCCAGCATTTT. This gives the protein CASSQDDTFQPQHF.

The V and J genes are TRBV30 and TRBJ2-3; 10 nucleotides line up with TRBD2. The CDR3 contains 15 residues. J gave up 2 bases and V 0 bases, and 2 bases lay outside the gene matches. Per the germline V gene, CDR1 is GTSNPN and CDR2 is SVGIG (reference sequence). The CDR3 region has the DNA TGTGCCTGGAGTGTACTAGCGGGATTCACAGATACGCAGTATTTT. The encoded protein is CAWSVLAGFTDTQYF.

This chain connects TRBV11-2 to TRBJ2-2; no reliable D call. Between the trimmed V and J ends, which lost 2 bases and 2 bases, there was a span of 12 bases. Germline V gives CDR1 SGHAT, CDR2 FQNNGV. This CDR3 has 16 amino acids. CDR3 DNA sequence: TGTGCCAGCAGCTTAAGAGCACTGATCAACACCGGGGAGCTGTTTTTT. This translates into CASSLRALINTGELFF.

The CDR3 bases are TGTGCCTGCCGGGACAGGGGGGGCAATGAGCAGTTCTTC. It yields the protein CACRDRGGNEQFF. The rearrangement joins TRBV30 to TRBJ2-1; 11 bases are shared with TRBD1. Germline assignment: CDR1 GTSNPN and CDR2 SVGIG (reference sequence). Trimming took 6 bases from V and 6 from J; bases not matched to a gene: 4. This CDR3 has 13 residues.

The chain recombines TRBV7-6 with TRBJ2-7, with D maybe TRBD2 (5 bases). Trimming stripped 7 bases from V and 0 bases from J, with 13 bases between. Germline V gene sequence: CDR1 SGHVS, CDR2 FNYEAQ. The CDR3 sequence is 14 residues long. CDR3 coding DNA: TGTGCCAGCACCTTGACGGGGAGCTCCTACGAGCAGTACTTC. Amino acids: CASTLTGSSYEQYF.

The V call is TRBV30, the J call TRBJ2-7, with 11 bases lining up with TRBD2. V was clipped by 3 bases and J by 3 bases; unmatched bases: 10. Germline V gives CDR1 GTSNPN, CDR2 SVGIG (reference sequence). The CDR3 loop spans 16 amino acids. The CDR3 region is CAWSGGLAGGFYEQYF. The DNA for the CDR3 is TGTGCCTGGAGCGGAGGACTAGCGGGCGGGTTCTACGAGCAGTACTTC.

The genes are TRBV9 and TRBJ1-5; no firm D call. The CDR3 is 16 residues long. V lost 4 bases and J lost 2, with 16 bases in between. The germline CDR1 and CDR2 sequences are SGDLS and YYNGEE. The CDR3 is CASSPGPEGGNQPQHF. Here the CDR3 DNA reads TGTGCCAGCAGCCCCGGCCCAGAGGGTGGCAATCAGCCCCAGCATTTT.